This TCR beta chain was identified in a study of blood T cell repertoires in COVID-19. Study summary: Acute and convalescent COVID-19 specimens originated in the United States, Italy and Spain.

The age range of participants was about 18 to 95 years, with residence in roughly 25 US areas. Authors' data handling: Amplifying reference gene primers gave estimates of nucleated cell counts. Clones were sequenced by immunoSEQ multiplex PCR, and TCRdb holds only the in-frame ones, with some missing. From that table come the V and J calls and clone size; the DNA was used to work out D and trimming. The sample contains roughly 250,000 clones, approximately 90% of which appear only once. Germline V gene data show CDR1 as SGHNT and CDR2 as YYREEE (reference sequence). The V and J ends lost 1 base and 0 bases respectively, with 8 bases between them. This CDR3 spans 14 amino acids.

Sequencing was performed on PBMCs or T cells enriched from blood (not recorded which). The rearrangement links TRBV5-4 to TRBJ2-7, with D possibly matching TRBD1 (6 bases). The sequence was collected from a human donor in a cohort exposed to, infected with or recovered from COVID-19 (not recorded which). The donor label of this sample is uncertain. CDR3 in amino acids: CASSLSDSSYEQYF. As DNA, the CDR3 is TGTGCCAGCAGCTTGTCGGACAGCTCCTACGAGCAGTACTTC.